This entry lists 14 T cell receptor beta chains sequenced from one sample in a study of cytomegalovirus exposure and HLA in healthy donors. Clones were read by immunoSEQ multiplex PCR, and TCRdb kept only the in-frame ones, dropping some. The sample shows 150,000 or so clones, roughly 80% of them seen only once. Specimen: PBMCs. The receptors shown here come from a man under 40 in good health and CMV-seropositive.

This chain links TRBV7-2 with TRBJ1-2, with D unresolved. Trimming stripped 4 bases from V and 2 bases from J, with 14 bases between. The CDR3 covers 15 residues. Per germline, CDR1 SGHTA and CDR2 FQGNSA. The CDR3 bases are TGTGCCAGCAGCTGGTTGAGGAGGGAGAACTATGGCTACACCTTC. Its translation is CASSWLRRENYGYTF.

The chain links TRBV7-8 to TRBJ2-5; D may be TRBD2 (5 bases). Germline V lookup: CDR1 SGHVS, CDR2 FQNEAQ. The CDR3 spans 14 residues. V was cut by 8 bases and J by 4 bases, with 17 bases left in between. The CDR3 nucleotides are TGTGCCAGCGGGTTCGGGGAGCCAGGAGAGACCCAGTACTTC. Encoded protein: CASGFGEPGETQYF. Based on the CDR3 plus reference TRBV7-8 and TRBJ2-5, the full variable domain is GAGVSQSPRYKVAKRGQDVALRCDPISGHVSLFWYQQALGQGPEFLTYFQNEAQLDKSGLPSDRFFAERPEGSVSTLKIQRTQQEDSAVYLCASGFGEPGETQYFGPGTRLLVL.

The chain links TRBV27 to TRBJ2-3, with 8 bases fitting TRBD2. Looked up from germline, CDR1 is MNHEY and CDR2 is SMNVEV (reference sequence). CDR3 length equals 14 residues. The V gene end was trimmed by 6 bases and the J gene end by 0 bases; junction bases not matched to a gene: 2. The CDR3 DNA reads as TGTGCCAGCAGGCGGGGGGTAAGCACAGATACGCAGTATTTT. It specifies CASRRGVSTDTQYF.

In DNA, the CDR3 is TGTGCCAGTAGTGGACAGGGTCCATACGAGCAGTACTTC. Encoded protein: CASSGQGPYEQYF. The genes are TRBV19 and TRBJ2-7; 8 positions agree with TRBD1. J lost 4 bases, V lost 5 bases, and 4 bases had no gene match. Germline V gene data show CDR1 as LNHDA and CDR2 as SQIVND (reference sequence). This CDR3 is 13 amino acids long.

This chain connects TRBV27 to TRBJ2-3, with 11 nucleotides matching TRBD2. Germline CDR1 and CDR2: MNHEY and SMNVEV (reference sequence). V dropped 5 bases and J dropped 4; count of bases not matched to a gene: 5. This CDR3 comprises 15 residues. The CDR3 DNA reads as TGTGCCAGCAGTGTAACTAGCGGGAGCGCAGATACGCAGTATTTT. The encoded protein is CASSVTSGSADTQYF.

The chain joins TRBV5-1 to TRBJ2-5; TRBD1 matches at 9 bases. After removal of 7 bases from V and 2 bases from J, the junction contained 6 bases not matched to a gene. Germline V lookup: CDR1 SGHRS, CDR2 YFSETQ. The CDR3 consists of 14 residues. The CDR3 sequence is CASRRQGGQETQYF. CDR3 coding DNA: TGCGCCAGCCGGAGACAGGGGGGGCAAGAGACCCAGTACTTC.

The genes are TRBV7-2 and TRBJ1-1, with D unresolved. This CDR3 is built from 13 residues. Per germline, CDR1 SGHTA and CDR2 FQGNSA. The germline V and J ends were trimmed by 2 bases and 6 bases, with 10 bases remaining between them. The chain's CDR3 is CASSLTQEAEAFF. The CDR3 region has the DNA TGTGCCAGCAGCTTAACGCAGGAGGCTGAAGCTTTCTTT.

This rearrangement joins TRBV28 to TRBJ1-2, with D possibly TRBD1 on 5 matching bases. CDR1 is MDHEN, CDR2 SYDVKM, per germline. V was trimmed by 2 bases and J by 1 base, leaving 8 bases between them. The CDR3 spans 14 residues. In DNA form, the CDR3 reads TGTGCCAGCAGTTTACCAGGGAATAACTATGGCTACACCTTC. As protein: CASSLPGNNYGYTF.

The chain has TRBV4-1 and TRBJ2-7; D gene ambiguous. Trimming pared 1 base from V and 4 bases from J, leaving 14 bases between. Germline CDR1 is MGHRA and CDR2 is YSYEKL. The CDR3 spans 15 residues. The CDR3 spells CASSQVEGEGYEQYF. In DNA, the CDR3 is TGCGCCAGCAGCCAAGTAGAAGGAGAAGGTTACGAGCAGTACTTC.

The rearrangement joins TRBV7-9 to TRBJ2-7; 11 bases agree with TRBD2. This CDR3 region has 16 residues. Germline trimming cut 1 base from V and 5 bases from J; bases unmatched to any gene: 7. Germline values: CDR1 SEHNR, CDR2 FQNEAQ (reference sequence). This chain's CDR3 is CASSLVSSGGADEQYF. CDR3 sequence (DNA): TGTGCCAGCAGCTTAGTGAGTAGCGGGGGGGCAGACGAGCAGTACTTC.

In its sample, this clone was seen once. The gene calls are TRBV29-1 and TRBJ2-5; D is unresolved. V was pared by 1 base and J by 3 bases, with 9 bases between. The length of the CDR3 is 13 residues. Germline CDR1 and CDR2: SQVTM and ANQGSEA. CDR3 nucleotides: TGCAGCGTTGAAGGTCAGGCTGAAGAGACCCAGTACTTC. Its translation is CSVEGQAEETQYF.

The chain has TRBV7-2 and TRBJ2-7; D gene unclear. Germline V gene sequence: CDR1 SGHTA, CDR2 FQGNSA. V shed 5 bases and J shed 3 bases, with 8 bases lying between them. The CDR3 has 12 amino acids. The CDR3 DNA follows: TGTGCCAGCAGCCAAACAAACTACGAGCAGTACTTC. This gives the protein CASSQTNYEQYF.

The chain recombines TRBV27 with TRBJ1-5; D gene ambiguous. Germline V lookup: CDR1 MNHEY, CDR2 SMNVEV (reference sequence). The CDR3 totals 13 residues. The V end lost 3 bases, the J end lost 1 base, and 4 bases lay between the germline ends. As DNA, the CDR3 is TGTGCCAGCAGTTTTATGAGCAATCAGCCCCAGCATTTT. Its protein product is CASSFMSNQPQHF.

This clone was observed a single time. This rearrangement joins TRBV5-1 to TRBJ2-2; 7 bases align to TRBD1. This CDR3 comprises 15 residues. J lost 3 bases, V lost 0 bases, and 2 bases had no gene match. Germline V lookup: CDR1 SGHRS, CDR2 YFSETQ. CDR3 protein: CASSLGGGDTGELFF. The CDR3 DNA reads TGCGCCAGCAGCTTGGGAGGGGGCGACACCGGGGAGCTGTTTTTT.